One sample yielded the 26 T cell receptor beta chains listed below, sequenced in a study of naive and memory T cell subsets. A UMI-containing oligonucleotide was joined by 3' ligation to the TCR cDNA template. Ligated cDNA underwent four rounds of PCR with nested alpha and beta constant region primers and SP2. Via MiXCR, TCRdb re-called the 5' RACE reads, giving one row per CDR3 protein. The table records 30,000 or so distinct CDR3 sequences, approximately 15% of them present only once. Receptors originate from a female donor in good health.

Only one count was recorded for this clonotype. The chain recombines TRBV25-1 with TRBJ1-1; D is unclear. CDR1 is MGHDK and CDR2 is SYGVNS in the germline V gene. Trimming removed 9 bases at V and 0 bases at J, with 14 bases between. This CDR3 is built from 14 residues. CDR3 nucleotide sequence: TGTGCCAGGTTCGCGTACACAATGAACACTGAAGCTTTCTTT. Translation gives CARFAYTMNTEAFF.

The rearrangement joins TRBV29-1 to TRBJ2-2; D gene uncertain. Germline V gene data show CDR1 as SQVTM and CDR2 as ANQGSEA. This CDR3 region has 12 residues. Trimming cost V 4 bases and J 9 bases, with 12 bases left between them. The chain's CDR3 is CSVGVGRRELFF. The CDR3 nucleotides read TGCAGCGTTGGGGTAGGGCGCCGGGAGCTGTTTTTT.

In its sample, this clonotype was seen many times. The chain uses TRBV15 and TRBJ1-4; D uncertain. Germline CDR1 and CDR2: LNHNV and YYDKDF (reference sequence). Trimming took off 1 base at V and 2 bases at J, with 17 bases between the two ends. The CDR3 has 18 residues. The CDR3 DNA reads TGTGCCACCAGCAGAGTTCCCGGTCCTCAGGACACTAATGAAAAACTGTTTTTT. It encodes CATSRVPGPQDTNEKLFF.

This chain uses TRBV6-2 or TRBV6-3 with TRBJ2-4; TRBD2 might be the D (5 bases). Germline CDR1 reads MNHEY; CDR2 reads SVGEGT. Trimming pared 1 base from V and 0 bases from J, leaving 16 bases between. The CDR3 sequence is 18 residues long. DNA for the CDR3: TGTGCCAGCAGTTACTATGGACGGGAAAACCTAGCCAAAAACATTCAGTACTTC. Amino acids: CASSYYGRENLAKNIQYF.

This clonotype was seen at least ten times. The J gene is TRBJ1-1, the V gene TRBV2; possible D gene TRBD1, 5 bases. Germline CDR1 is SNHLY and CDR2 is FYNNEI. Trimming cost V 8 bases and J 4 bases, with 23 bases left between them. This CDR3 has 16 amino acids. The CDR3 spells CASSRTDTGWTTEAFF. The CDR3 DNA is TGTGCCAGCTCAAGAACAGACACAGGATGGACCACTGAAGCTTTCTTT.

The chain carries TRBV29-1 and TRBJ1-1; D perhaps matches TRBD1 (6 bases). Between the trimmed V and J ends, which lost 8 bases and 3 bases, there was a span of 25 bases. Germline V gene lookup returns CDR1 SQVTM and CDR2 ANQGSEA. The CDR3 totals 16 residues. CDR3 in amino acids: CSIPSATSQGYTEAFF. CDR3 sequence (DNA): TGCAGCATTCCCTCGGCCACATCCCAGGGGTACACTGAAGCTTTCTTT.

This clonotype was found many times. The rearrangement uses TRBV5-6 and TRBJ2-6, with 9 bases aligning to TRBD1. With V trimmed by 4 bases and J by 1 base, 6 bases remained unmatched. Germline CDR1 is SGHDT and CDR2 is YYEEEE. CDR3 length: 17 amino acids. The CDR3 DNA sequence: TGTGCCAGCAGCCTCGCCGGGACAGGGTCTGGGGCCAACGTCCTGACTTTC. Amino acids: CASSLAGTGSGANVLTF. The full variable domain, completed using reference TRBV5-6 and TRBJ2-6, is DAGVTQSPTHLIKTRGQQVTLRCSPKSGHDTVSWYQQALGQGPQFIFQYYEEEERQRGNFPDRFSGHQFPNYSSELNVNALLLGDSALYLCASSLAGTGSGANVLTFGAGSRLTVL.

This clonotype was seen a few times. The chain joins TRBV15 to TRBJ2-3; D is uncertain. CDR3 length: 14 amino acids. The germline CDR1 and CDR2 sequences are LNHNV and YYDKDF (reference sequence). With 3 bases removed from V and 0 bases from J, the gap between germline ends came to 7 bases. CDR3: CATSRTSSTDTQYF. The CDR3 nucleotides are TGTGCCACCAGCAGGACTTCTAGCACAGATACGCAGTATTTT.

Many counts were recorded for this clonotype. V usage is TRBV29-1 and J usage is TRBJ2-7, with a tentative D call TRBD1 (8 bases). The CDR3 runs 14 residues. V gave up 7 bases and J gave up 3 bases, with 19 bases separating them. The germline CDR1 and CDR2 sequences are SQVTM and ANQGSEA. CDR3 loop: CSAEGQGGDYEQYF. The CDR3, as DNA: TGCAGCGCAGAAGGACAGGGAGGGGACTACGAGCAGTACTTC.

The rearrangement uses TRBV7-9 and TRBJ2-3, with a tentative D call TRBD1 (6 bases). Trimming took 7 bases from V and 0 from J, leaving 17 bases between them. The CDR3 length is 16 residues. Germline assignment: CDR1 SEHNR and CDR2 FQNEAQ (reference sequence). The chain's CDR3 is CASTLKQGRSTDTQYF. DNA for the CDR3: TGTGCCAGCACCCTGAAACAGGGACGGAGCACAGATACGCAGTATTTT.

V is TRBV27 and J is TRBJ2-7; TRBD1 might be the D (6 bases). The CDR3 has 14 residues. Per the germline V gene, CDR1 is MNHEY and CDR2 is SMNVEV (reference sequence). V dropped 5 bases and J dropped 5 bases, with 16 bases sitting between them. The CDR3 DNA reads TGTGCCAGCAGTAAACAGGGATATAACCACGAGCAGTACTTC. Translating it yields CASSKQGYNHEQYF.

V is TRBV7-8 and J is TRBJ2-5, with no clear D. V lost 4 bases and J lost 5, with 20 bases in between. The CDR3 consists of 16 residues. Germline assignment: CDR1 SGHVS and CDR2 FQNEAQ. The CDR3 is CASSYRSRMRLETQYF. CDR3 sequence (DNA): TGTGCCAGCAGCTACCGAAGCCGGATGAGGTTGGAGACCCAGTACTTC. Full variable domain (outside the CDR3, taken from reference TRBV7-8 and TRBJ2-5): GAGVSQSPRYKVAKRGQDVALRCDPISGHVSLFWYQQALGQGPEFLTYFQNEAQLDKSGLPSDRFFAERPEGSVSTLKIQRTQQEDSAVYLCASSYRSRMRLETQYFGPGTRLLVL.

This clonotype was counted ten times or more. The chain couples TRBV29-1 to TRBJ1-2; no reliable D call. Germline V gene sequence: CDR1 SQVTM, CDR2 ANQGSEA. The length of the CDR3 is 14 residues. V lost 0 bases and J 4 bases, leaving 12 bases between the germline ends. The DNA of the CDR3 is TGCAGCGTTGAAGATCCTGGCACCTCCTATGGCTACACCTTC. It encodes CSVEDPGTSYGYTF.

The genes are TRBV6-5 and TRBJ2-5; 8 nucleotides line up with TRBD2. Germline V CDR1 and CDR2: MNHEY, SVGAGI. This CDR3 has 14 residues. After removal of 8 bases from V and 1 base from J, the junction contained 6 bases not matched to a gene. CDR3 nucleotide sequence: TGTGCCAGCGGGCTAGCGGGCTGCCAAGAGACCCAGTACTTC. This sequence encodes CASGLAGCQETQYF.

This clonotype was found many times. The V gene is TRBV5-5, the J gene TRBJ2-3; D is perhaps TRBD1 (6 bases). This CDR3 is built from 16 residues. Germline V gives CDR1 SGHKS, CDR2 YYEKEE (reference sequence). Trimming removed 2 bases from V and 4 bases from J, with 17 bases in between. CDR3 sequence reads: CASSLDRPPRSDTQYF. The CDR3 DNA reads TGTGCCAGCAGCTTAGACAGGCCCCCAAGGTCAGATACGCAGTATTTT.

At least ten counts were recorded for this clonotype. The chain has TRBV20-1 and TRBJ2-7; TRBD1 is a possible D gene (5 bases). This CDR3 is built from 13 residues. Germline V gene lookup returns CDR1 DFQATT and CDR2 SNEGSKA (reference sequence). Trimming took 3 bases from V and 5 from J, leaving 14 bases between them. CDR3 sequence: CSASTGLVNEQYF. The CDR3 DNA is TGCAGTGCTAGTACAGGTTTAGTTAACGAGCAGTACTTC.

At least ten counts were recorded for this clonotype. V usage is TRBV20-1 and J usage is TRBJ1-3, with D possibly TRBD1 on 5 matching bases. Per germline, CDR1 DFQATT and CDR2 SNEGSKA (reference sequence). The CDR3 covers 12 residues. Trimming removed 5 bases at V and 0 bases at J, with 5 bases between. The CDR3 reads CSADSSGNTIYF. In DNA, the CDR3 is TGCAGTGCTGACAGCTCTGGAAACACCATATATTTT.

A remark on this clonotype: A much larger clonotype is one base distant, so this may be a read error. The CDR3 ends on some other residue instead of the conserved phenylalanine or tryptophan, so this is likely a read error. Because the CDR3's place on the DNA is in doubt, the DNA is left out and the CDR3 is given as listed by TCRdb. Here the CDR3 reads CASSWGARATL. The rearrangement links TRBV12-3 or TRBV12-4 to TRBJ1-2; the tabulated D call, TRBD1, remains unverified against the DNA. The CDR3 region is 11 residues in length, termini included.

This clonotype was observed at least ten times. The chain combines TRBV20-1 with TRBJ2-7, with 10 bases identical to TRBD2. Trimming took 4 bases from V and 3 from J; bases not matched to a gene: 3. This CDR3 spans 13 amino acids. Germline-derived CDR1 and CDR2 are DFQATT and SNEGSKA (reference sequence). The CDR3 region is CSAMASGGYEQYF. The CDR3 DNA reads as TGCAGTGCTATGGCTAGCGGGGGCTACGAGCAGTACTTC.

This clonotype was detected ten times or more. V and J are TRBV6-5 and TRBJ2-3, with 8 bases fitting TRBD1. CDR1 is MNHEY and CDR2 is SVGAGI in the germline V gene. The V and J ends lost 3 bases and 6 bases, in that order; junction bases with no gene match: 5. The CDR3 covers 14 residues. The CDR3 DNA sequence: TGTGCCAGCAGTTATCGGACAGGGAGGGATACGCAGTATTTT. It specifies CASSYRTGRDTQYF.

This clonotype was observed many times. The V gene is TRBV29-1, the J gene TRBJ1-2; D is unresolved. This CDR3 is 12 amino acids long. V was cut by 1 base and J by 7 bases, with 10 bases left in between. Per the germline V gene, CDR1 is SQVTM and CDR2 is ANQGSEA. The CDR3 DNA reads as TGCAGCGTTGAAGCAGGACTAAGTGGCTACACCTTC. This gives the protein CSVEAGLSGYTF.

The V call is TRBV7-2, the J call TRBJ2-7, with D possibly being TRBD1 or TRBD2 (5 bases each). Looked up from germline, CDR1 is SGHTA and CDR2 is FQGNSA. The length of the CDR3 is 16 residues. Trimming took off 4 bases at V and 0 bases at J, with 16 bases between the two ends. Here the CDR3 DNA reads TGTGCCAGCAGCTCCCCGGGACGGTCGAGCTCCTACGAGCAGTACTTC. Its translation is CASSSPGRSSSYEQYF.

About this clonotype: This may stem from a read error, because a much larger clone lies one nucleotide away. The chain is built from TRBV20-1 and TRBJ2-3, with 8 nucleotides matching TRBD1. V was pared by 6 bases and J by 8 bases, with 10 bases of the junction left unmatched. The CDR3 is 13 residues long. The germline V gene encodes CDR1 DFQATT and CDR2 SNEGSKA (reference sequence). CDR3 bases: TGCAGTGCCCCCAGAGACAGGGGAGTTACGCAGTATTTT. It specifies CSAPRDRGVTQYF.

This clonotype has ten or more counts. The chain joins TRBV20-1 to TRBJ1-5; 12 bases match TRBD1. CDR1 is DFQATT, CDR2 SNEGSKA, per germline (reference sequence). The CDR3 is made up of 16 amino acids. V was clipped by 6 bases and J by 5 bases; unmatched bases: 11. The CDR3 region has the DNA TGCAGTGCAACGCCCGGGACAGGGGGCTTTGATCAGCCCCAGCATTTT. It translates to CSATPGTGGFDQPQHF.

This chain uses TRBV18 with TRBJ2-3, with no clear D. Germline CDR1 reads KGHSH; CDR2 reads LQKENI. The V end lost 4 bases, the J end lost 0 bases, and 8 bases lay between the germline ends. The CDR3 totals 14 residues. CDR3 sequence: CASSLSDSTDTQYF. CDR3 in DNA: TGTGCCAGCTCACTTTCCGACAGCACAGATACGCAGTATTTT.

The CDR3 region is CASSVSSGGPGETQYF. The DNA of the CDR3 is TGTGCCAGCAGCGTGTCTAGCGGGGGGCCGGGGGAGACCCAGTACTTC. This rearrangement joins TRBV9 to TRBJ2-5; 11 nucleotides align to TRBD2. V shed 2 bases, J shed 5 bases, and the junction held 8 bases outside the gene matches. The germline CDR1 and CDR2 sequences are SGDLS and YYNGEE. The CDR3 has 16 amino acids.